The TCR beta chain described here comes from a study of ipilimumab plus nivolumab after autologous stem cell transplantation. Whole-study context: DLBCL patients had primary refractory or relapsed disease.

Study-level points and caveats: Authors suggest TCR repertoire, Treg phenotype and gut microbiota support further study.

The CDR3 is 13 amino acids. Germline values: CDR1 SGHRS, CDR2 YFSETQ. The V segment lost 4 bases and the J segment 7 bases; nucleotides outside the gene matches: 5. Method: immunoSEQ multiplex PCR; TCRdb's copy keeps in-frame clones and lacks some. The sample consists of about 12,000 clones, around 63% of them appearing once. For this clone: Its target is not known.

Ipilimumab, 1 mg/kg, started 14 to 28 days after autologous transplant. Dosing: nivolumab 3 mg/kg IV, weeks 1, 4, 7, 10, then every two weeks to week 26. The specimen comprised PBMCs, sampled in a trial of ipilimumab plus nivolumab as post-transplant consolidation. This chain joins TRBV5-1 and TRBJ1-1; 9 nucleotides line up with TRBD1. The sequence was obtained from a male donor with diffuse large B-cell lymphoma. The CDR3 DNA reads TGCGCCAGCAGCCCGGGACAGGGCGGTGAAGCTTTCTTT. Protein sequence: CASSPGQGGEAFF.